This note documents a single T cell receptor (beta chain) sequence. Its specificity is not known. Patients were excluded for autoimmune disease history or systemic immunosuppression. The entry originates in a study of OX40 agonist ivuxolimab in advanced cancers. Study-wide background: Cancers in dose escalation were hepatocellular, melanoma, renal cell and head and neck. Under the entry rules, prior anti-PD-1, anti-PD-L1 or anti-CTLA-4 therapy was allowed, and roughly 41% had some.

From germline, CDR1 is MDHEN and CDR2 SYDVKM. The CDR3 is 19 amino acids. The germline V and J ends were trimmed by 4 bases and 0 bases, with 23 bases remaining between them. Some clones are missing from TCRdb's copy, which holds only in-frame ones; the method was immunoSEQ multiplex PCR. The sample lists around 50,000 clones, approximately 89% occurring once. Notes on the study in general: The average count of expanded clones was higher among CD8+ T cells than among CD4+.

The rearrangement uses TRBV28 and TRBJ2-3, with a tentative D call TRBD1 (5 bases). The source material was CD4+ or CD8+ T cells sorted from blood, sampled in a trial of the OX40 agonist ivuxolimab. The TCR comes from an adult with an advanced solid tumor such as melanoma, head and neck, liver or kidney cancer. The CDR3 nucleotides are TGTGCCAGCAGTTCTTTTGGACAAATCCGGGCCCCTAGCACAGATACGCAGTATTTT. It is translated as CASSSFGQIRAPSTDTQYF.